One and the same sample provided the 23 T cell receptor beta chains below, sequenced in a study of identical twins. TCRdb used MiXCR to reprocess the 5' RACE reads, holding one entry per CDR3 protein. Here the sample spans about 520,000 distinct CDR3 sequences, about 20% being singletons. These data also featured in a second study, about T cells expressing NK-cell markers.

What was sequenced was CD4+ T cells sorted from blood. These receptor sequences come from a woman aged 18-35 years in good health.

This clonotype has only a few counts. A junction boundary mismatches the germline segment, possibly from a read error. The V gene is TRBV20-1, the J gene TRBJ2-7; 8 bases agree with TRBD2. The CDR3 length is 11 residues. The V gene's germline CDR1 is DFQATT and CDR2 SNEGSKA (reference sequence). In DNA form, the CDR3 reads TGCAGTGCTCGGGGGGGCGGCGGCCAAAGATTC. Its protein is CSARGGGGQRF.

This chain uses TRBV20-1 with TRBJ1-1, with D perhaps matching TRBD1 (6 bases). Germline V gene sequence: CDR1 DFQATT, CDR2 SNEGSKA (reference sequence). The CDR3 length is 11 residues. The V end lost 0 bases, the J end lost 8 bases, and 7 bases lay between the germline ends. The CDR3 reads CSARDTGEAFF. The CDR3 nucleotides read TGCAGTGCTAGAGATACAGGGGAAGCTTTCTTT.

The rearrangement joins TRBV5-1 to TRBJ2-3, with 8 bases matching TRBD2. This CDR3 is 18 amino acids long. The J segment lost 2 bases and the V segment lost 0 bases, leaving 11 bases of the junction unmatched. Germline V CDR1 and CDR2: SGHRS, YFSETQ. This chain's CDR3 is CASSLAIKLADYTDTQYF. The DNA of the CDR3 is TGCGCCAGCAGCTTGGCGATTAAACTAGCGGACTACACAGATACGCAGTATTTT.

V gene TRBV18 combines with J gene TRBJ2-1; 10 bases line up with TRBD2. The CDR3 loop spans 17 amino acids. CDR1 and CDR2 (germline): KGHSH, LQKENI. With V trimmed by 0 bases and J by 4 bases, 6 bases remained unmatched. The CDR3 protein is CASSPPPGTSVYNEQFF. The DNA for the CDR3 is TGTGCCAGCTCACCACCCCCCGGGACTAGCGTATACAATGAGCAGTTCTTC. Full variable domain (remainder filled in from reference TRBV18 and TRBJ2-1): NAGVMQNPRHLVRRRGQEARLRCSPMKGHSHVYWYRQLPEEGLKFMVYLQKENIIDESGMPKERFSAEFPKEGPSILRIQQVVRGDSAAYFCASSPPPGTSVYNEQFFGPGTRLTVL.

This clonotype occurred a few times. V usage is TRBV5-6 and J usage is TRBJ1-1; a weak D match, TRBD1 (6 bases). This CDR3 is built from 12 residues. CDR1 and CDR2 from the germline V gene are SGHDT and YYEEEE. The ends were cut back, 2 bases at V and 8 bases at J, with 10 bases in the middle. CDR3 bases: TGTGCCAGCAGCTTACGTGGACAGGAAGCTTTCTTT. Encoded protein: CASSLRGQEAFF. Full variable domain (missing parts from reference TRBV5-6 and TRBJ1-1): DAGVTQSPTHLIKTRGQQVTLRCSPKSGHDTVSWYQQALGQGPQFIFQYYEEEERQRGNFPDRFSGHQFPNYSSELNVNALLLGDSALYLCASSLRGQEAFFGQGTRLTVV.

The rearrangement uses TRBV4-3 and TRBJ1-6; D perhaps matches TRBD1 (5 bases). V was shortened by 5 bases and J by 9 bases, with 11 bases between the two germline ends. Germline CDR1 and CDR2: LGHNA and YSLEER. The CDR3 has 13 amino acids. CDR3 in amino acids: CASSWDQGSPLHF. CDR3 DNA sequence: TGCGCCAGCAGCTGGGACCAAGGTTCACCCCTCCACTTT.

The rearrangement uses TRBV20-1 and TRBJ1-3; D remains ambiguous. The CDR3 runs to 15 residues. Germline V gene sequence: CDR1 DFQATT, CDR2 SNEGSKA (reference sequence). Trimming removed 4 bases at V and 0 bases at J, with 13 bases between. CDR3 sequence reads: CSAKAPISSGNTIYF. DNA of the CDR3: TGCAGTGCTAAGGCCCCCATCAGCTCTGGAAACACCATATATTTT.

The rearrangement uses TRBV7-3 and TRBJ1-1, with D possibly being TRBD1 (6 bases). V lost 1 base and J 1 base, leaving 10 bases between the germline ends. Looked up from germline, CDR1 is SGHTA and CDR2 is FQGTGA. CDR3 size: 15 residues. CDR3 DNA sequence: TGTGCCAGCAGCTTAAGCCCGGGGGCGAACACTGAAGCTTTCTTT. It yields the protein CASSLSPGANTEAFF.

This clonotype has only one observation. This rearrangement joins TRBV30 to TRBJ2-7; D is unclear. V dropped 0 bases and J dropped 2 bases, with 11 bases sitting between them. From germline, CDR1 is GTSNPN and CDR2 SVGIG (reference sequence). The CDR3 is 14 residues long. This CDR3 reads CAWSVPVSAYEQYF. Here the CDR3 DNA reads TGTGCCTGGAGTGTACCCGTATCGGCCTACGAGCAGTACTTC.

The V gene is TRBV20-1, the J gene TRBJ1-2; D is perhaps TRBD1 (5 bases). Trimming removed 6 bases from V and 3 bases from J, with 8 bases in between. CDR1 is DFQATT, CDR2 SNEGSKA, per germline (reference sequence). The CDR3 sequence is 11 residues long. The CDR3 DNA reads TGCAGTGCGGGGCGGGACTATGGCTACACCTTC. Translating it yields CSAGRDYGYTF.

This chain uses TRBV5-1 with TRBJ2-3; 9 bases agree with TRBD1. The CDR3 runs to 14 residues. Germline V gene lookup returns CDR1 SGHRS and CDR2 YFSETQ. The V gene end was trimmed by 5 bases and the J gene end by 6 bases; junction bases not matched to a gene: 7. DNA of the CDR3: TGCGCCAGCAGAATGGACAGGGGCGCCGATACGCAGTATTTT. Translation: CASRMDRGADTQYF.

This clonotype was picked up a small number of times. CDR3 sequence reads: CAISEGSNEQFF. The CDR3 bases are TGTGCCATCAGTGAAGGAAGCAATGAGCAGTTCTTC. The J gene is TRBJ2-1, the V gene TRBV10-3; D is uncertain. Germline lookup yields CDR1 ENHRY and CDR2 SYGVKD. The CDR3 consists of 12 residues. Trimming took off 3 bases at V and 6 bases at J, with 6 bases between the two ends.

V is TRBV6-5 and J is TRBJ2-7, with D perhaps TRBD1 or TRBD2 (6 bases each). Germline assignment: CDR1 MNHEY and CDR2 SVGAGI. The CDR3 is made up of 15 amino acids. V lost 2 bases and J 3 bases, leaving 14 bases between the germline ends. CDR3 coding DNA: TGTGCCAGCAGTTACCGTTTCAAGGGGGGCTACGAGCAGTACTTC. Protein sequence: CASSYRFKGGYEQYF.

The chain is built from TRBV2 and TRBJ2-5, with D maybe TRBD1 (5 bases). V was clipped by 6 bases and J by 5 bases, with 10 bases between them. Germline V lookup: CDR1 SNHLY, CDR2 FYNNEI. The CDR3 sequence is 12 residues long. This CDR3 reads CASRKGWETQYF. In DNA, the CDR3 is TGTGCCAGCAGGAAGGGGTGGGAGACCCAGTACTTC.

This clonotype was counted at least ten times. CDR3: CATSRPRGQPQHF. The CDR3 nucleotides are TGTGCCACCAGCAGACCGAGGGGCCAGCCCCAGCATTTT. This sequence joins TRBV15 and TRBJ1-5, with D perhaps TRBD1 (5 bases). CDR1 LNHNV and CDR2 YYDKDF come from the germline V gene (reference sequence). This CDR3 is built from 13 residues. V gave up 2 bases and J gave up 7 bases, with 9 bases separating them.

This rearrangement joins TRBV9 to TRBJ1-1; D perhaps matches TRBD1 (5 bases). Germline V lookup: CDR1 SGDLS, CDR2 YYNGEE. Trimming removed 4 bases at V and 4 bases at J, with 17 bases between. The CDR3 runs to 15 residues. CDR3 nucleotides: TGTGCCAGCAGCCCGGATCCTCTTGGGGCCACTGAAGCTTTCTTT. Its translation is CASSPDPLGATEAFF.

This clonotype was detected only a few times. V and J are TRBV6-6 and TRBJ2-7, with 7 bases that match TRBD2. CDR1 and CDR2 from the germline V gene are MNHNY and SVGAGI (reference sequence). CDR3 length: 13 residues. V was pared by 6 bases and J by 1 base, with 3 bases of the junction left unmatched. CDR3 sequence reads: CASRGTTSYEQYF. CDR3 nucleotide sequence: TGTGCCAGCAGAGGGACTACTTCCTACGAGCAGTACTTC.

The table lists this clonotype with a few counts. CDR3 in DNA: TGTGCCAGCAGCCTGGGAACGACCCTCGGGACTGAAGCTTTCTTT. As protein: CASSLGTTLGTEAFF. The chain carries TRBV12-3 or TRBV12-4 and TRBJ1-1; D ambiguous. The CDR3 is 15 amino acids. V lost 6 bases, J lost 5 bases, and 19 bases lay in between.

The V and J genes are TRBV11-3 and TRBJ1-1, with D possibly TRBD1 on 6 matching bases. Germline lookup yields CDR1 SGHNT and CDR2 YENEEA. With 5 bases removed from V and 1 base from J, the gap between germline ends came to 14 bases. CDR3 length: 15 amino acids. The CDR3 region is CASSQTGYGNTEAFF. CDR3 DNA sequence: TGTGCCAGCAGCCAAACAGGGTACGGGAACACTGAAGCTTTCTTT.

This chain links TRBV4-3 with TRBJ2-1; 7 nucleotides match TRBD2. The V segment lost 3 bases and the J segment 5 bases; nucleotides outside the gene matches: 13. The CDR3 is 17 amino acids. The germline V gene has CDR1 LGHNA and CDR2 YSLEER. CDR3 DNA sequence: TGCGCCAGCAGCCATGTAGTTGGGGGGGAGATTCACAATGAGCAGTTCTTC. Its translation is CASSHVVGGEIHNEQFF.

The V gene is TRBV11-3, the J gene TRBJ2-7, with a possible D match to TRBD2 (5 bases). The CDR3 is 13 amino acids. Trimming cost V 1 base and J 6 bases, with 10 bases left between them. The V gene's germline CDR1 is SGHNT and CDR2 YENEEA. CDR3 protein: CASSLVSAGEQYF. The CDR3 DNA is TGTGCCAGCAGCTTAGTCTCCGCGGGCGAGCAGTACTTC.

This chain links TRBV5-6 with TRBJ1-1; D uncertain. V shed 3 bases and J shed 1 base, with 13 bases lying between them. This CDR3 region has 15 residues. CDR1 and CDR2 from the germline V gene are SGHDT and YYEEEE. CDR3: CASSSLLRGNTEAFF. The CDR3 DNA follows: TGTGCCAGCAGCTCGTTGCTCAGAGGGAACACTGAAGCTTTCTTT.

Only one count was recorded for this clonotype. The conserved final phenylalanine or tryptophan is absent from the CDR3, which likely points to a read error. The DNA for the CDR3 is TGTGCCAGCAGCGATCCCGGGCAATCCAACACCGGGGAGCTGTTTTCT. Its translation: CASSDPGQSNTGELFS. The V call is TRBV2, the J call TRBJ2-2, with no clear D. Trimming shortened V by 6 bases and J by 2 bases, and 16 bases separated the two germline ends. Germline V CDR1 and CDR2: SNHLY, FYNNEI. This CDR3 is 16 amino acids long.